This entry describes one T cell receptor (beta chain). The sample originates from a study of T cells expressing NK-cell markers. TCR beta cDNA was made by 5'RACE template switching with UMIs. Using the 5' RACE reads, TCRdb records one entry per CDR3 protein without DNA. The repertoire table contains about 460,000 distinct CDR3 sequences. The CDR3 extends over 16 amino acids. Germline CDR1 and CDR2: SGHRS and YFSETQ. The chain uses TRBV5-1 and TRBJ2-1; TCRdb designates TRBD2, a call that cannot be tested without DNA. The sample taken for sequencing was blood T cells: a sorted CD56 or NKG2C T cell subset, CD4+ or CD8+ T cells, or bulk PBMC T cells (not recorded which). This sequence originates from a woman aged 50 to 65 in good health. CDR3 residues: CASSSGLPGTYNEQFF.